These T cell receptor beta chains were read from a single sample in a study of early T cells in non-severe SARS-CoV-2 infection. TCRdb re-analysed the 5' RACE reads in MiXCR, keeping a single row per CDR3 protein. The data show around 57,000 distinct CDR3 sequences, 5.9% seen once. The sequencing used whole blood, collected at baseline. Every receptor here comes from an adult who was a healthcare worker with PCR-confirmed SARS-CoV-2 infection or an uninfected control (not recorded which). CDR3s include the opening cysteine and the closing phenylalanine or tryptophan. The D gene is left open where the match is weak. Rows give clone size only sometimes, using once, few, many, or a class for an expanded clone.

abundance | j_gene | len | d_gene | v_gene | CDR3aa | CDR3nt
many | TRBJ2-4 | 13 | NA | TRBV6-1 | CASSDGGKNIQYF | TGTGCCAGCAGTGACGGAGGGAAAAACATTCAGTACTTC
few | TRBJ2-6 | 17 | NA | TRBV28 | CASRLVSSNSGANVLTF | TGTGCCAGCCGACTAGTTTCGTCTAACTCTGGGGCCAACGTCCTGACTTTC
few | TRBJ2-7 | 14 | TRBD1 | TRBV7-2 | CASSLDRGRREQYF | TGTGCCAGCAGCTTGGACAGGGGGCGACGCGAGCAGTACTTC
NA | TRBJ2-5 | 13 | NA | TRBV2 | CASMAGALGTQYF | TGTGCCAGCATGGCAGGGGCCCTTGGGACCCAGTACTTC
many | TRBJ1-1 | 15 | NA | TRBV6-5 | CASSYLGTPNTEAFF | TGTGCCAGCAGTTACCTAGGTACGCCTAACACTGAAGCTTTCTTT
NA | TRBJ2-4 | 12 | TRBD1 | TRBV29-1 | CSVRQGENIQYF | TGCAGCGTGCGACAGGGCGAAAACATTCAGTACTTC
few | TRBJ2-3 | 16 | TRBD2 | TRBV5-6 | CASSYRLAGERNTQYF | TGTGCCAGCAGCTACCGACTAGCGGGAGAAAGGAATACGCAGTATTTT
NA | TRBJ2-3 | 14 | NA | TRBV3-1 | CASSQDMTPDTQYF | TGTGCCAGCAGCCAAGATATGACGCCAGATACGCAGTATTTT
medium-sized | TRBJ1-3 | 16 | NA | TRBV4-2 | CASSQGLAGPGNTIYF | TGTGCCAGCAGCCAAGGGTTAGCAGGGCCTGGAAACACCATATATTTT
many | TRBJ2-7 | 15 | NA | TRBV5-1 | CASSSRPSRGYEQYF | TGCGCCAGCAGCTCACGACCGAGTAGGGGATACGAGCAGTACTTC
NA | TRBJ2-7 | 14 | NA | TRBV7-2 | CASSPTIPGGEQYF | TGTGCCAGCAGCCCGACTATCCCCGGAGGGGAGCAGTACTTC
NA | TRBJ1-4 | 14 | NA | TRBV3-1 | CASSQGGGNEKLFF | TGTGCCAGCAGCCAAGGAGGGGGTAATGAAAAACTGTTTTTT
NA | TRBJ1-2 | 14 | TRBD1 | TRBV7-2 | CASSPTEGAYGYTF | TGTGCCAGCAGCCCCACCGAGGGGGCCTATGGCTACACCTTC
NA | TRBJ2-2 | 15 | TRBD2 | TRBV5-6 | CASRSEREHTGELFF | TGTGCCAGCCGCTCGGAGCGGGAGCACACCGGGGAGCTGTTTTTT
few | TRBJ1-2 | 15 | NA | TRBV27 | CASSFGDSTNYGYTF | TGTGCCAGCAGTTTTGGTGACAGCACTAACTATGGCTACACCTTC
many | TRBJ2-7 | 15 | NA | TRBV28 | CASGGPGLRRDEQYF | TGTGCCAGCGGAGGACCGGGACTGCGAAGGGACGAGCAGTACTTC
NA | TRBJ1-1 | 12 | NA | TRBV7-9 | CASSLGTTEAFF | TGTGCCAGCAGCTTAGGCACCACTGAAGCTTTCTTT
few | TRBJ2-7 | 14 | NA | TRBV10-3 | CAISTGRVLDEQYF | TGTGCCATCAGTACAGGGAGGGTCCTCGACGAGCAGTACTTC
many | TRBJ2-3 | 13 | NA | TRBV29-1 | CSVEDRAIDTQYF | TGCAGCGTTGAAGATCGGGCGATAGATACGCAGTATTTT
NA | TRBJ2-3 | 17 | TRBD2 | TRBV28 | CASSLRNFAGVTDTQYF | TGTGCCAGCAGTTTACGGAACTTCGCGGGAGTCACAGATACGCAGTATTTT
many | TRBJ1-2 | 13 | TRBD1 | TRBV28 | CASSIPGGYGYTF | TGTGCCAGCAGTATCCCAGGGGGCTATGGCTACACCTTC
many | TRBJ2-2 | 13 | TRBD1 | TRBV20-1 | CSARGQGPGELFF | TGCAGTGCTCGGGGACAGGGTCCCGGGGAGCTGTTTTTT
few | TRBJ2-1 | 15 | TRBD1 | TRBV28 | CASSPQGESYNEQFF | TGTGCCAGCAGCCCCCAGGGGGAATCCTACAATGAGCAGTTCTTC
many | TRBJ2-3 | 13 | NA | TRBV28 | CAAGDGSTDTQYF | TGTGCCGCCGGGGACGGTTCCACAGATACGCAGTATTTT
NA | TRBJ2-1 | 16 | TRBD2 | TRBV5-1 | CASSLDRLAENNEQFF | TGCGCCAGCAGCTTGGACCGACTAGCCGAAAACAATGAGCAGTTCTTC